The 13 T cell receptor beta chains listed next were all sequenced from one sample in a study of cytomegalovirus exposure and HLA in healthy donors. This table comes from immunoSEQ multiplex PCR, and its TCRdb copy is limited to in-frame clones, with some not included. Among 100,000 to 120,000 clones listed, 88% were seen once. The sample taken for sequencing was PBMCs. These receptors were obtained from a woman aged 30 to 39 in good health and CMV-seropositive.

The rearrangement joins TRBV29-1 to TRBJ1-2, with D perhaps TRBD1 (6 bases). The V gene lost 7 bases and the J gene lost 1 base, with 13 bases spanning the gap. The CDR3 extends over 13 amino acids. The germline CDR1 and CDR2 sequences are SQVTM and ANQGSEA. The CDR3 here is CSGLGGDNYGYTF. The CDR3 nucleotides are TGCAGCGGCTTAGGGGGGGATAACTATGGCTACACCTTC.

The chain has TRBV5-6 and TRBJ2-5; 7 bases agree with TRBD2. V shed 0 bases and J 6 bases; nucleotides not matched to a gene: 5. CDR1 SGHDT and CDR2 YYEEEE come from the germline V gene. CDR3 length equals 14 residues. The CDR3 DNA reads TGTGCCAGCAGCTTGGTACTTAGCGGGCAGACCCAGTACTTC. It translates to CASSLVLSGQTQYF.

This chain links TRBV30 with TRBJ1-1; a weak D match, TRBD1 (5 bases). CDR1 and CDR2 (germline): GTSNPN, SVGIG (reference sequence). This CDR3 comprises 15 residues. Trimming removed 2 bases from V and 3 bases from J, with 16 bases in between. The CDR3 spells CAWSRWGGGDTEAFF. Written as DNA, the CDR3 is TGTGCCTGGAGTCGATGGGGCGGAGGGGACACTGAAGCTTTCTTT.

The gene calls are TRBV10-3 and TRBJ1-2; 8 bases map to TRBD1. Germline trimming cut 3 bases from V and 1 base from J; bases unmatched to any gene: 13. CDR1 and CDR2 from the germline V gene are ENHRY and SYGVKD. This CDR3 has 18 residues. CDR3 nucleotides: TGTGCCATCAGTGATAGAGGACAGGGCAGGGGAGTTAACTATGGCTACACCTTC. It yields the protein CAISDRGQGRGVNYGYTF.

The chain uses TRBV2 and TRBJ1-2, with 9 bases identical to TRBD1. CDR3 length equals 14 residues. Looked up from germline, CDR1 is SNHLY and CDR2 is FYNNEI. Trimming took 6 bases from V and 5 from J; bases not matched to a gene: 7. CDR3 residues: CASRSPGQGYGYTF. The CDR3, as DNA: TGTGCCAGCAGATCCCCGGGACAGGGTTATGGCTACACCTTC.

V and J are TRBV11-3 and TRBJ2-5, with a tentative D call TRBD1 (6 bases). Deletions cut 5 bases from V and 2 bases from J, with 21 bases between. This CDR3 has 17 residues. Germline V gives CDR1 SGHNT, CDR2 YENEEA. CDR3 in amino acids: CASSTRTATGLQETQYF. CDR3 sequence (DNA): TGTGCCAGCAGCACTAGGACGGCCACAGGGCTTCAAGAGACCCAGTACTTC.

The rearrangement joins TRBV7-7 to TRBJ2-3; 9 bases are a match to TRBD1. V trimming: 11 bases; J trimming: 3 bases; junction bases outside the gene matches: 6. CDR1 SSHAT and CDR2 FNYEAQ come from the germline V gene (reference sequence). The CDR3 has 13 amino acids. In nucleotides, the CDR3 is TGTGCCGTGGGGGACAGGGTGACAGATACGCAGTATTTT. It yields the protein CAVGDRVTDTQYF.

This chain links TRBV29-1 with TRBJ2-5, with unresolved D. V lost 5 bases to trimming and J lost 7 bases, with 17 bases between them. This CDR3 region has 13 residues. Germline V gives CDR1 SQVTM, CDR2 ANQGSEA. The CDR3 bases are TGCAGCGTTTTGACCAATCTCCCGGGGACCCAGTACTTC. Amino acid sequence: CSVLTNLPGTQYF.

V and J are TRBV5-4 and TRBJ2-2, with D possibly TRBD2 on 5 matching bases. The CDR3 has 14 amino acids. V was pared by 0 bases and J by 6 bases, with 9 bases between. Per germline, CDR1 SGHNT and CDR2 YYREEE (reference sequence). The CDR3 region is CASSLELEAGELFF. DNA for the CDR3: TGTGCCAGCAGCTTGGAACTAGAGGCCGGGGAGCTGTTTTTT.

J is TRBJ1-1 and V is TRBV6-5; D gene ambiguous. CDR1 and CDR2 (germline): MNHEY, SVGAGI. This CDR3 spans 13 amino acids. Between the trimmed V and J ends, which lost 5 bases and 3 bases, there was a span of 10 bases. The CDR3 protein is CASSRVVDTEAFF. DNA of the CDR3: TGTGCCAGCAGTCGGGTCGTGGACACTGAAGCTTTCTTT.

The chain combines TRBV7-9 with TRBJ1-1, with TRBD1 matching over 7 bases. CDR3 length: 14 residues. Germline V gene sequence: CDR1 SEHNR, CDR2 FQNEAQ (reference sequence). Trimming cost V 5 bases and J 1 base; bases outside gene matches: 4. Here the CDR3 DNA reads TGTGCCAGCAGCCTCGAGGGGGCGAACACTGAAGCTTTCTTT. Residues: CASSLEGANTEAFF.

The rearrangement uses TRBV7-6 and TRBJ2-7; no clear D. Between the trimmed V and J ends, which lost 4 bases and 1 base, there was a span of 11 bases. Germline values: CDR1 SGHVS, CDR2 FNYEAQ. The CDR3 has 14 residues. CDR3 region: CASSSTKRSYEQYF. The CDR3 DNA follows: TGTGCCAGCAGCTCAACGAAGAGATCCTACGAGCAGTACTTC.

The V call is TRBV6-1, the J call TRBJ2-4; the match to TRBD1 covers 8 bases. CDR1 is MNHNS and CDR2 is SASEGT in the germline V gene. V lost 6 bases to trimming and J lost 7 bases; unmatched junction nucleotides: 11. This CDR3 region has 15 residues. The CDR3 is CASSSPDRGLNIQYF. CDR3 nucleotide sequence: TGTGCCAGCAGCTCGCCCGACAGGGGACTTAACATTCAGTACTTC.